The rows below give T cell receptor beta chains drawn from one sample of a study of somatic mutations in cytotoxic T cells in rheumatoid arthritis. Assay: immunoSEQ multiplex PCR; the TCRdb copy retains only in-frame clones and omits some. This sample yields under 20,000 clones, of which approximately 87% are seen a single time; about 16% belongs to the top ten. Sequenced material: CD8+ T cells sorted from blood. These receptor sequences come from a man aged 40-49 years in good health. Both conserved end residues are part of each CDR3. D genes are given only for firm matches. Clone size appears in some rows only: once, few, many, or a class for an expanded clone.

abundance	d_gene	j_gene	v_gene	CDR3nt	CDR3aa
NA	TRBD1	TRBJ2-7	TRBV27	TGTGCCAGCAGTCCTATCGGGACAGGGGGCGAGCAGTACTTC	CASSPIGTGGEQYF
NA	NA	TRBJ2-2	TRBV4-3	TGCGCCAGCAGCCAAGATTCTAGCTGGAACACCGGGGAGCTGTTTTTT	CASSQDSSWNTGELFF
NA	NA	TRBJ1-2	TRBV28	TGTGCCAGCAGTTCTCGACAGAACTATGGCTACACCTTC	CASSSRQNYGYTF
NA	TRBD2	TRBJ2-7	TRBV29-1	TGCAGCGTTGAAGATGGGGTAGCGGGGTCCTACGAGCAGTACTTC	CSVEDGVAGSYEQYF
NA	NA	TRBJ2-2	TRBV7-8	TGTGCCAGCCAGAGGGACTCGCCCACAGAAGGCACCGGGGAGCTGTTTTTT	CASQRDSPTEGTGELFF
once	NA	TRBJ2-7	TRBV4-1	TGCGCCAGCAGCCAAGAAGCCCTGTACGAGCAGTACTTC	CASSQEALYEQYF
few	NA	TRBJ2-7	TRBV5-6	TGTGCCAGCAGCCGACCTTCTGATTACGAGCAGTACTTC	CASSRPSDYEQYF
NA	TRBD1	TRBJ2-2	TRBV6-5	TGTGCCAGCAGTTACGGACAGGCCGGGGAGCTGTTTTTT	CASSYGQAGELFF
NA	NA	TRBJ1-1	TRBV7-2	TGTGCCAGCAGCCCAGCCCGGACGGGGAACACTGAAGCTTTCTTT	CASSPARTGNTEAFF
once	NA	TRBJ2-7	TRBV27	TGTGCCAGCAGGACCATCTACGAGCAGTACTTC	CASRTIYEQYF
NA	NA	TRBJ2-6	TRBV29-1	TGCAGCGTCGAGGGGCGACAGGATAGCTCTGGGGCCAACGTCCTGACTTTC	CSVEGRQDSSGANVLTF
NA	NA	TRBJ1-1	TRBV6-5	TGTGCCAGCAAAATTGCCGGGCACCGGAGGACTGAAGCTTTCTTT	CASKIAGHRRTEAFF
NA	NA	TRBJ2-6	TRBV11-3	TGTGCCAGCAGCCCCGGGACTCACTTCTCTGGGGCCAACGTCCTGACTTTC	CASSPGTHFSGANVLTF
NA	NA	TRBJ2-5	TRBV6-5	TGTGCCAGCAGTTTTGGAGAGACCCAGTACTTC	CASSFGETQYF
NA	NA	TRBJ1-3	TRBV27	TGTGCCAGCAGTTTTGGAAACACCATATATTTT	CASSFGNTIYF
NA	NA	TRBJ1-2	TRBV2	TGTGCCAGCAGTCCTCAGGGGAAGGGTGGCTACACCTTC	CASSPQGKGGYTF
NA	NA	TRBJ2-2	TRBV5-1	TGCGCCAGCAGCTCACTTGGGGGGATAGACACCGGGGAGCTGTTTTTT	CASSSLGGIDTGELFF
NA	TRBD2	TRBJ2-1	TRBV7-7	TGTGCCAGCAGCGTCTTAGCGGGAGAGGGGGATGAGCAGTTCTTC	CASSVLAGEGDEQFF
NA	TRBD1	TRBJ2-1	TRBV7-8	TGTGCCAGCAGCCTCACACCCGGGACAGGGGTGGGAAATGAGCAGTTCTTC	CASSLTPGTGVGNEQFF
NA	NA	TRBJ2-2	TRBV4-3	TGCGCCAGCGGGATTACCGGGGAGCTGTTTTTT	CASGITGELFF
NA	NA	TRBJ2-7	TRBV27	TGTGCCAGCAGCTTCCGGGACGGTGCCTACGAGCAGTACTTC	CASSFRDGAYEQYF
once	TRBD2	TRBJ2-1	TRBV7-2	TGTGCCAGCAGCTTAGGACTAGCGGGAGAGCTGCAGTTCTTC	CASSLGLAGELQFF
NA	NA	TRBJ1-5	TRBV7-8	TGTGCCAGCAGTCGGGGGAAAAGCAATCAGCCCCAGCATTTT	CASSRGKSNQPQHF
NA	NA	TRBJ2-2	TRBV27	TGTGCCAGCAGTTTGTTTCCTGGTTCGTCTGGGGAGCTGTTTTTT	CASSLFPGSSGELFF
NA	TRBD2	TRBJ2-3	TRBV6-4	TGTGCCAGCAGTGACTCGGGACTAGCGGCAGATACGCAGTATTTT	CASSDSGLAADTQYF
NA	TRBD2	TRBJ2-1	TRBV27	TGTGCCAGCAAGGGACTAGCAGCTTACAATGAGCAGTTCTTC	CASKGLAAYNEQFF
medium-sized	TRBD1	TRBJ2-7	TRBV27	TGTGCCAGCAGTTTATCAGGGGGCGCAGGGGGCGAGCAGTACTTC	CASSLSGGAGGEQYF
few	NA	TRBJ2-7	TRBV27	TGTGCCAGCAGTTTGCCAGGGGCTGAGCAGTACTTC	CASSLPGAEQYF
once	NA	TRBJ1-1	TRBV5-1	TGCGCCAGCAGCTTGGATGGGGCTCACACTGAAGCTTTCTTT	CASSLDGAHTEAFF
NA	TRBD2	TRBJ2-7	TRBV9	TGTGCCAGCAGCGGGGGCGCGGGAGGACTTAGCTCCTACGAGCAGTACTTC	CASSGGAGGLSSYEQYF
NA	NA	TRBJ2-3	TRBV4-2	TGTGCCAGCAGCCAAGATCCGGGAGTGGGATCAGATACGCAGTATTTT	CASSQDPGVGSDTQYF
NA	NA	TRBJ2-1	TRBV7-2	TGTGCCAGCAGCTTTCTTACAGGGTACAATGAGCAGTTCTTC	CASSFLTGYNEQFF
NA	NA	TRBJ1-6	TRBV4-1	TGCGCCAGCAGCCAAGATGTATTGTCACCCCTCCACTTT	CASSQDVLSPLHF
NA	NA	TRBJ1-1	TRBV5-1	TGCGCCAGCAGCTTTGTGGGTTTGAACACTGAAGCTTTCTTT	CASSFVGLNTEAFF
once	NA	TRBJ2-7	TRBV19	TGTGCCAGTAGTCCCCGGACAGAATTGACCTACGAGCAGTACTTC	CASSPRTELTYEQYF
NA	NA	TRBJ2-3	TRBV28	TGTGCCAGCAGTTTTGGACAGACTAGCACAGATACGCAGTATTTT	CASSFGQTSTDTQYF
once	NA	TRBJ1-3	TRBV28	TGTGCCAGCAGTTCCCAGCTGGAGGGGACACCGGGAAACACCATATATTTT	CASSSQLEGTPGNTIYF
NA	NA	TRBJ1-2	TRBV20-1	TGCAGTGCTAGAGATATGGGTGGCTACACCTTC	CSARDMGGYTF
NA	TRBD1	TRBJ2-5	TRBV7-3	TGTGCCAGCAGCTCGACAGGGGTGGAGACCCAGTACTTC	CASSSTGVETQYF
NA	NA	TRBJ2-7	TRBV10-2	TGCGCCAGCAGTGAGCGCAGGGGTCCCTACGAGCAGTACTTC	CASSERRGPYEQYF
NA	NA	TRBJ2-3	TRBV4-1	TGCGCCAGCAGCCCCTCTATTACGGAAATCAGCACAGATACGCAGTATTTT	CASSPSITEISTDTQYF
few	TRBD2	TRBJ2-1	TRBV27	TGTGCCAGCAGTTTATCGCCTAGCGGACTACATGAGCAGTTCTTC	CASSLSPSGLHEQFF
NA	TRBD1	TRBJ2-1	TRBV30	TGTGCCTGCCAGCCGGGACAGGGGGTAAATGAGCAGTTCTTC	CACQPGQGVNEQFF
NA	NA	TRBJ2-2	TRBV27	TGTGCCAGCAGTGTCAAAGGGGTTGACGCGAACACCGGGGAGCTGTTTTTT	CASSVKGVDANTGELFF
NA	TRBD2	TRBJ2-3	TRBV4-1	TGCGCCAGCAGCCAAGAAACTAGCGGGAGGTCAGATACGCAGTATTTT	CASSQETSGRSDTQYF